This passage covers 23 T cell receptor beta chains from one sample sequenced in a study of T cell changes during pregnancy in multiple sclerosis. Assay: immunoSEQ multiplex PCR; the TCRdb copy retains only in-frame clones and omits some. The sample carries about 41,000 clones, roughly nine tenths recorded once. This specimen consisted of CD4+ T cells from peripheral blood mononuclear cells, obtained in the first trimester of pregnancy. These receptors originate from a female donor with multiple sclerosis, enrolled in a pregnancy study.

This clone was observed a single time. This chain uses TRBV21-1 with TRBJ2-3; the table's TRBD2 call for D was not verified on the DNA. TRBV21-1 is described as a pseudogene. The CDR3 spans 12 residues. DNA of the CDR3: TGTGCCAGCAGCAAAATTCGAGATACGCAGTATTTT. Translating it yields CASSKIRDTQYF.

This chain uses TRBV2 with TRBJ1-1; D is ambiguous. Germline values: CDR1 SNHLY, CDR2 FYNNEI. The V end was cut by 7 bases, the J end by 11 bases, with 14 bases between. The CDR3 runs to 11 residues. CDR3 loop: CASIIGPPAFF. CDR3 coding DNA: TGTGCCAGCATAATCGGTCCCCCCGCTTTCTTT.

This clone was recorded only once. CDR3 sequence: CAWSTGVGETQYF. Written as DNA, the CDR3 is TGTGCCTGGTCGACAGGGGTTGGGGAGACCCAGTACTTC. This chain joins TRBV30 and TRBJ2-5; TRBD1 agrees at 8 bases. CDR1 is GTSNPN, CDR2 SVGIG, per germline (reference sequence). V lost 5 bases, J lost 5 bases, and 7 bases stayed unmatched. This CDR3 spans 13 amino acids.

The chain carries TRBV5-6 and TRBJ1-1; 9 bases map to TRBD1. The CDR3 extends over 15 amino acids. Trimming removed 4 bases from V and 4 bases from J; junction bases left unmatched: 8. From germline, CDR1 is SGHDT and CDR2 YYEEEE. The CDR3 nucleotides are TGTGCCAGCAGCAGGAAGGACAGGGGAGGCACTGAAGCTTTCTTT. Protein sequence: CASSRKDRGGTEAFF.

This clone was found once. V is TRBV6-5 and J is TRBJ2-7, with TRBD1 matching 8 bases. The junction had 9 bases not matched to a gene; V was cut back by 4 bases and J by 4 bases. The CDR3 sequence is 15 residues long. The V gene's germline CDR1 is MNHEY and CDR2 SVGAGI. For the CDR3, the DNA is TGTGCCAGCAGTTTGGGACAGGCGACGATATACGAGCAGTACTTC. It encodes CASSLGQATIYEQYF.

This CDR3 reads CASSPPEGEYEQYF. In nucleotides, the CDR3 is TGTGCCAGCAGCCCCCCAGAGGGGGAGTACGAGCAGTACTTC. The rearrangement uses TRBV9 and TRBJ2-7; maybe TRBD1 (6 bases). There are 14 residues in the CDR3. V shed 4 bases and J shed 4 bases, with 15 bases lying between them. The germline V gene encodes CDR1 SGDLS and CDR2 YYNGEE.

The J gene is TRBJ1-4, the V gene TRBV15; D unclear. Trimming pared 3 bases from V and 5 bases from J, leaving 13 bases between. The CDR3 covers 15 residues. CDR1 is LNHNV and CDR2 is YYDKDF in the germline V gene (reference sequence). Here the CDR3 DNA reads TGTGCCACCAGCAGGGAATCAGGATGGAATGAAAAACTGTTTTTT. It encodes CATSRESGWNEKLFF.

The chain has TRBV30 and TRBJ1-1; TRBD1 might be the D (6 bases). Trimming cost V 1 base and J 11 bases, with 14 bases left between them. The length of the CDR3 is 12 residues. Germline V gene data show CDR1 as GTSNPN and CDR2 as SVGIG (reference sequence). The DNA for the CDR3 is TGTGCCTGGAGTGGACAGGTTCATGGGGCTTTCTTT. It specifies CAWSGQVHGAFF. Full variable domain (missing parts from reference TRBV30 and TRBJ1-1): SQTIHQWPATLVQPVGSPLSLECTVEGTSNPNLYWYRQAAGRGLQLLFYSVGIGQISSEVPQNLSASRPQDRQFILSSKKLLLSDSGFYLCAWSGQVHGAFFGQGTRLTVV.

The chain employs TRBV6-5 and TRBJ2-1; TRBD1 matches at 9 bases. CDR1 and CDR2 (germline): MNHEY, SVGAGI. The CDR3 spans 15 residues. V was pared by 7 bases and J by 5 bases, with 9 bases of the junction left unmatched. CDR3 protein: CASTQFGQGNNEQFF. Written as DNA, the CDR3 is TGTGCCAGCACCCAATTCGGACAGGGGAACAATGAGCAGTTCTTC.

The rearrangement joins TRBV4-2 to TRBJ2-1, with 11 bases lining up with TRBD2. V lost 4 bases to trimming and J lost 1 base; unmatched junction nucleotides: 27. Per germline, CDR1 LGHNA and CDR2 YNFKEQ. This CDR3 has 24 residues. The CDR3 bases are TGTGCCAGCAGCCGCACCATCGCCGGGTATAGCGGGAGGGCCGAGGGTGGATCCTACAATGAGCAGTTCTTC. This translates into CASSRTIAGYSGRAEGGSYNEQFF.

The chain is built from TRBV5-1 and TRBJ2-5; weak D call: TRBD1 (6 bases). The germline V and J ends were trimmed by 4 bases and 3 bases, with 13 bases remaining between them. The CDR3 is 14 amino acids. Germline values: CDR1 SGHRS, CDR2 YFSETQ. The CDR3 is CASSVRDTKETQYF. The CDR3 DNA reads TGCGCCAGCAGCGTCCGGGACACTAAAGAGACCCAGTACTTC.

The V call is TRBV5-1, the J call TRBJ2-7; TRBD2 agrees at 7 bases. There are 14 residues in the CDR3. J lost 7 bases, V lost 0 bases, and 7 bases had no gene match. Germline-derived CDR1 and CDR2 are SGHRS and YFSETQ. The CDR3 DNA sequence: TGCGCCAGCAGCTTGGCCTCGGGAGGAGGAGAGCAGTACTTC. It specifies CASSLASGGGEQYF. Using reference TRBV5-1 and TRBJ2-7 for the parts outside the CDR3, the full variable domain is KAGVTQTPRYLIKTRGQQVTLSCSPISGHRSVSWYQQTPGQGLQFLFEYFSETQRNKGNFPGRFSGRQFSNSRSEMNVSTLELGDSALYLCASSLASGGGEQYFGPGTRLTVT.

The chain has TRBV19 and TRBJ1-3; no definite D call. This CDR3 region has 11 residues. V dropped 10 bases and J dropped 4 bases, with 8 bases sitting between them. Germline CDR1 is LNHDA and CDR2 is SQIVND (reference sequence). The CDR3 protein is CATLGGNTIYF. CDR3 in DNA: TGTGCCACTCTCGGGGGAAACACCATATATTTT.

V and J are TRBV4-1 and TRBJ2-2; the match to TRBD2 covers 7 bases. From germline, CDR1 is MGHRA and CDR2 YSYEKL. The J segment lost 11 bases and the V segment lost 2 bases, leaving 8 bases of the junction unmatched. This CDR3 region has 14 residues. CDR3 coding DNA: TGCGCCAGCAGCCAACAGGCGGGAGTTAGAGAGCTGTTTTTT. This encodes CASSQQAGVRELFF.

The chain links TRBV28 to TRBJ2-1; D is unclear. Germline V CDR1 and CDR2: MDHEN, SYDVKM. V gave up 8 bases and J gave up 5 bases, with 19 bases separating them. The CDR3 is 15 amino acids. The CDR3 DNA follows: TGTGCCAGCGATAATGGCGGATACACAAACAATGAGCAGTTCTTC. Protein: CASDNGGYTNNEQFF.

The chain recombines TRBV5-1 with TRBJ2-3; the match to TRBD2 covers 9 bases. Per the germline V gene, CDR1 is SGHRS and CDR2 is YFSETQ. CDR3 length: 15 residues. V shed 5 bases, J shed 7 bases, and the junction held 11 bases outside the gene matches. The CDR3 nucleotides read TGCGCCAGCAGTTATGTAGCGGGAGCGTTACATACGCAGTATTTT. Its translation: CASSYVAGALHTQYF.

This clone was detected only a few times. This chain uses TRBV6-1 with TRBJ1-1; TRBD1 aligns across 11 bases. Germline V gene data show CDR1 as MNHNS and CDR2 as SASEGT. There are 14 residues in the CDR3. V dropped 11 bases and J dropped 5; count of bases not matched to a gene: 10. The CDR3 reads CAGAGQGANTEAFF. CDR3 in DNA: TGTGCCGGAGCCGGACAGGGGGCGAATACTGAAGCTTTCTTT.

The chain links TRBV7-2 to TRBJ2-7; D is ambiguous. The germline V gene encodes CDR1 SGHTA and CDR2 FQGNSA. This CDR3 is built from 14 residues. The V end was cut by 4 bases, the J end by 0 bases, with 10 bases between. The CDR3 region is CASSYKADSYEQYF. For the CDR3, the DNA is TGTGCCAGCAGCTATAAGGCGGACTCCTACGAGCAGTACTTC.

The chain combines TRBV5-4 with TRBJ2-3, with 8 bases that match TRBD2. CDR3 length: 15 amino acids. Trimming took 4 bases from V and 10 from J; bases not matched to a gene: 14. The germline CDR1 and CDR2 sequences are SGHNT and YYREEE (reference sequence). CDR3 bases: TGTGCCAGCAGCCCCGGGCGGGGGGCGGTAGACGCGCAGTATTTT. Translated, it gives CASSPGRGAVDAQYF.

The sample holds a few counts of this clone. This rearrangement joins TRBV30 to TRBJ2-1; 12 bases map to TRBD2. CDR3 length equals 20 residues. Germline V CDR1 and CDR2: GTSNPN, SVGIG (reference sequence). Trimming removed 3 bases from V and 0 bases from J; junction bases left unmatched: 15. CDR3 protein: CAWRPTGARTSGISYNEQFF. CDR3 in DNA: TGTGCCTGGAGGCCCACAGGGGCTAGGACTAGCGGGATCTCCTACAATGAGCAGTTCTTC.

This clone was detected only a few times. This chain uses TRBV2 with TRBJ2-7; TRBD1 matches 7 bases. CDR3 length: 14 amino acids. V dropped 10 bases and J dropped 1; count of bases not matched to a gene: 10. Per the germline V gene, CDR1 is SNHLY and CDR2 is FYNNEI. The CDR3, as DNA: TGTGCCACACACCCGACGGGACAGTCCTACGAGCAGTACTTC. Residues: CATHPTGQSYEQYF. The full variable domain, rest sourced from reference TRBV2 and TRBJ2-7, is EPEVTQTPSHQVTQMGQEVILRCVPISNHLYFYWYRQILGQKVEFLVSFYNNEISEKSEIFDDQFSVERPDGSNFTLKIRSTKLEDSAMYFCATHPTGQSYEQYFGPGTRLTVT.

The V gene is TRBV2, the J gene TRBJ2-3; TRBD1 matches at 8 bases. J lost 1 base, V lost 6 bases, and 6 bases had no gene match. In germline, CDR1 is SNHLY, CDR2 FYNNEI. The length of the CDR3 is 15 residues. CDR3 nucleotide sequence: TGTGCCAGCAGCCGCGACAGGGGTGGCACAGATACGCAGTATTTT. Protein product: CASSRDRGGTDTQYF. Filled out from reference TRBV2 and TRBJ2-3, the complete variable domain reads EPEVTQTPSHQVTQMGQEVILRCVPISNHLYFYWYRQILGQKVEFLVSFYNNEISEKSEIFDDQFSVERPDGSNFTLKIRSTKLEDSAMYFCASSRDRGGTDTQYFGPGTRLTVL.

The chain has TRBV18 and TRBJ2-1; maybe TRBD2 (5 bases). CDR3 size: 16 residues. Trimming shortened V by 1 base and J by 2 bases, and 12 bases separated the two germline ends. Germline assignment: CDR1 KGHSH and CDR2 LQKENI. The CDR3 DNA follows: TGTGCCAGCTCACCACGGACTGATCTAACCTACAATGAGCAGTTCTTC. Translated: CASSPRTDLTYNEQFF.